The 20 T cell receptor beta chains in this list originate from one sample, sequenced in a study of CXCR3-negative and CXCR3-positive naive CD8 T cells. The TRB libraries of cDNA were built by UMI-labeled 5' RACE. From the 5' RACE reads, TCRdb lists one entry per CDR3 protein and no DNA. The sample includes 35,000 to 50,000 distinct CDR3 sequences. The sample taken for sequencing was memory CD8+ T cells from blood. Receptor source: a human donor in good health. Some clones in this sample may be carry-over from other donors' samples.

The chain has TRBV27 and TRBJ2-7; TCRdb outputs TRBD1, but without DNA this stays unchecked. The length of the CDR3 is 15 residues. Germline V gene sequence: CDR1 MNHEY, CDR2 SMNVEV (reference sequence). Here the CDR3 reads CASSLSGTAPYEQYF.

The chain employs TRBV23-1 and TRBJ1-3. TRBV23-1 is known as an ORF, though its function is uncertain. The CDR3 has 14 amino acids. The CDR3 here is CASSPLGFGYTIYF.

V usage is TRBV20-1 and J usage is TRBJ2-7. CDR3 length equals 15 residues. The V gene's germline CDR1 is DFQATT and CDR2 SNEGSKA (reference sequence). CDR3 protein: CSASDTEHDYYEQYF.

The chain has TRBV12-3 or TRBV12-4 and TRBJ1-5; TCRdb selects TRBD1, and the lack of DNA leaves this call unchecked. This CDR3 is 15 amino acids long. CDR3 protein: CASSWTGDSNQPQHF.

The rearrangement links TRBV7-8 to TRBJ2-3. From germline, CDR1 is SGHVS and CDR2 FQNEAQ. The CDR3 is made up of 16 amino acids. The CDR3 loop is CASSPVTAISTDTQYF.

This chain uses TRBV20-1 with TRBJ2-1. The CDR3 totals 16 residues. In germline, CDR1 is DFQATT, CDR2 SNEGSKA (reference sequence). The CDR3 sequence: CSARGGLESSYNEQFF.

This chain joins TRBV28 and TRBJ2-7. In germline, CDR1 is MDHEN, CDR2 SYDVKM. The CDR3 is made up of 14 amino acids. CDR3 sequence: CASSPQVSSYEQYF.

The chain employs TRBV29-1 and TRBJ2-5; TCRdb outputs TRBD2, but without DNA this stays unchecked. The CDR3 runs 15 residues. Germline assignment: CDR1 SQVTM and CDR2 ANQGSEA. CDR3 loop: CSVDGVAADAETQYF. Complete variable domain (other parts from reference TRBV29-1 and TRBJ2-5): SAVISQKPSRDICQRGTSLTIQCQVDSQVTMMFWYRQQPGQSLTLIATANQGSEATYESGFVIDKFPISRPNLTFSTLTVSNMSPEDSSIYLCSVDGVAADAETQYFGPGTRLLVL.

This chain joins TRBV2 and TRBJ2-5; TCRdb proposes TRBD1, but this gene call is untestable without DNA. The CDR3 totals 14 residues. The germline CDR1 and CDR2 sequences are SNHLY and FYNNEI. Here the CDR3 reads CASSGTGSGETQYF.

The chain has TRBV7-3 and TRBJ2-5; without DNA, the TCRdb call of TRBD2 cannot be checked. The CDR3 covers 16 residues. Germline CDR1 and CDR2: SGHTA and FQGTGA. CDR3 residues: CASSWGAGGSQETQYF.

V usage is TRBV29-1 and J usage is TRBJ2-2; without DNA, the TCRdb call of TRBD1 cannot be checked. The CDR3 runs 15 residues. CDR1 is SQVTM, CDR2 ANQGSEA, per germline. The CDR3 region is CSVQSGTPNTGELFF.

This sequence joins TRBV28 and TRBJ2-7; TCRdb's D call, TRBD2, is unchecked because there is no DNA. The CDR3 totals 16 residues. The germline gives CDR1 MDHEN, CDR2 SYDVKM. This CDR3 reads CASSTSGRKTYYEQYF.

This chain uses TRBV6-5 with TRBJ1-1; TCRdb indicates TRBD1, and absent DNA this call remains unverified. This CDR3 has 14 residues. Germline V gives CDR1 MNHEY, CDR2 SVGAGI. The CDR3 sequence: CASSYGQGDTEAFF.

The V and J genes are TRBV7-3 and TRBJ2-5; TCRdb outputs TRBD1, but without DNA this stays unchecked. CDR1 SGHTA and CDR2 FQGTGA come from the germline V gene. CDR3 length: 15 residues. The CDR3 reads CASSTSGGESETQYF.

The chain links TRBV4-2 to TRBJ2-7; the D gene TCRdb calls, TRBD2, cannot be checked with no DNA. This CDR3 has 16 residues. CDR1 is LGHNA and CDR2 is YNFKEQ in the germline V gene. The CDR3 spells CASSQEGLAGPVEQYF.

This clonotype is medium-sized by frequency. The chain employs TRBV9 and TRBJ1-1; TCRdb designates TRBD1, a call that cannot be tested without DNA. CDR3 size: 14 residues. Germline V lookup: CDR1 SGDLS, CDR2 YYNGEE. The CDR3 sequence is CASSDRVGNTEAFF.

Judged by frequency, this clonotype is medium-sized. This rearrangement joins TRBV4-3 to TRBJ1-5; TCRdb returns TRBD1, unconfirmable since there is no DNA. Germline assignment: CDR1 LGHNA and CDR2 YSLEER. This CDR3 region has 17 residues. This CDR3 reads CASSQSFRGGGNQPQHF.

The V gene is TRBV9, the J gene TRBJ2-3; TCRdb proposes TRBD1, but this gene call is untestable without DNA. Per the germline V gene, CDR1 is SGDLS and CDR2 is YYNGEE. This CDR3 is 15 amino acids long. The CDR3 loop reads CASSGTGFEGDTQYF.

This chain links TRBV29-1 with TRBJ1-4. Germline CDR1 reads SQVTM; CDR2 reads ANQGSEA. The CDR3 contains 16 residues. The CDR3 region is CSVETLLTATNEKLFF.

The CDR3 reads CSAREVTSYETQYF. The chain combines TRBV20-1 with TRBJ2-5; TCRdb indicates TRBD2, and absent DNA this call remains unverified. CDR1 is DFQATT, CDR2 SNEGSKA, per germline (reference sequence). CDR3 length: 14 amino acids.